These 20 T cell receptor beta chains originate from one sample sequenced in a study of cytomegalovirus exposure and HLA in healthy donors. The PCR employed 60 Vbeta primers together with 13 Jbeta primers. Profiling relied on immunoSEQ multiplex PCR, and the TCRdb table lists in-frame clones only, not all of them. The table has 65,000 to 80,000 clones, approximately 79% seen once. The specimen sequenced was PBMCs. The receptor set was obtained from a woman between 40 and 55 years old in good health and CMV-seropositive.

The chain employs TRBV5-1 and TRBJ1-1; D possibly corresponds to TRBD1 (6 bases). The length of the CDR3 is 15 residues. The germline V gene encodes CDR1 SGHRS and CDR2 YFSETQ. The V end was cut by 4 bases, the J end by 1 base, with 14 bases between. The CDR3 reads CASSTGQKTNTEAFF. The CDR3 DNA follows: TGCGCCAGCAGCACGGGACAAAAAACGAACACTGAAGCTTTCTTT.

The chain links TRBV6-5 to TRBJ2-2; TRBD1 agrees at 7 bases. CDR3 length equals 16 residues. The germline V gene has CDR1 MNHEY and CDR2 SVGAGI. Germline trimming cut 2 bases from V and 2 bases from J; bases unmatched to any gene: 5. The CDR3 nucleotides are TGTGCCAGCAGTTACGAGACAGGGATCAACACCGGGGAGCTGTTTTTT. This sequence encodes CASSYETGINTGELFF.

This chain's CDR3 is CASSPLAGSSTDTQYF. The CDR3 bases are TGTGCCAGCTCACCACTGGCGGGGTCTAGCACAGATACGCAGTATTTT. This chain joins TRBV18 and TRBJ2-3, with D perhaps TRBD2 (6 bases). Germline V gene lookup returns CDR1 KGHSH and CDR2 LQKENI. V shed 1 base and J shed 0 bases, with 11 bases lying between them. This CDR3 comprises 16 residues.

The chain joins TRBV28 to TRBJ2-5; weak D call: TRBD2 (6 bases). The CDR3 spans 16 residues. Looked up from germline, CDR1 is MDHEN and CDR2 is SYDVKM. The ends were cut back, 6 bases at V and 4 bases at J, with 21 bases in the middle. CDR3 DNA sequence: TGTGCCAGCAGCCCCTCGGGTCGGGGGAAGAGAGAGACCCAGTACTTC. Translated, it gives CASSPSGRGKRETQYF.

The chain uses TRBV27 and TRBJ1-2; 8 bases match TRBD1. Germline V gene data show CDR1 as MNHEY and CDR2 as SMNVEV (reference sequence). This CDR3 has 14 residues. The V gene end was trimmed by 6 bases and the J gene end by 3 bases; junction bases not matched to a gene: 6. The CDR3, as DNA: TGTGCCAGCAGACATCTGGACAGGGACTATGGCTACACCTTC. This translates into CASRHLDRDYGYTF.

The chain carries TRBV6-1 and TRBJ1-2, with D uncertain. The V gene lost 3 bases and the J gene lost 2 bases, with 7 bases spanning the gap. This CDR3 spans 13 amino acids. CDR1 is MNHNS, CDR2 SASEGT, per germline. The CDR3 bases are TGTGCCAGCAGTGAGAGAAAGAACTATGGCTACACCTTC. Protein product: CASSERKNYGYTF.

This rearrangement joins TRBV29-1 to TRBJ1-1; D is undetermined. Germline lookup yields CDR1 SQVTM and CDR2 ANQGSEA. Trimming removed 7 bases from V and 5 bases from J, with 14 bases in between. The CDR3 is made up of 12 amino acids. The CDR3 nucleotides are TGCAGCGGCAGGACTGGGGAAACTGAAGCTTTCTTT. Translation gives CSGRTGETEAFF.

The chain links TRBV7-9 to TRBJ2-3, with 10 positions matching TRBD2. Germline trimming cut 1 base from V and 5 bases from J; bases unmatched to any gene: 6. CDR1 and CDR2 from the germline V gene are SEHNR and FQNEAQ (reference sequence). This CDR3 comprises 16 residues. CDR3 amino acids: CASSLGLAGAQDTQYF. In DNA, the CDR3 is TGTGCCAGCAGCTTAGGTCTAGCGGGAGCCCAAGATACGCAGTATTTT.

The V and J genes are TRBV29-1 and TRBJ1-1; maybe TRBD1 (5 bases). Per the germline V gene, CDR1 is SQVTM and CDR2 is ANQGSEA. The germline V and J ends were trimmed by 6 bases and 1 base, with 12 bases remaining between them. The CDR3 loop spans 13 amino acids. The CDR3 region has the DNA TGCAGCGTCGCCACCGGGGGGAACACTGAAGCTTTCTTT. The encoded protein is CSVATGGNTEAFF.

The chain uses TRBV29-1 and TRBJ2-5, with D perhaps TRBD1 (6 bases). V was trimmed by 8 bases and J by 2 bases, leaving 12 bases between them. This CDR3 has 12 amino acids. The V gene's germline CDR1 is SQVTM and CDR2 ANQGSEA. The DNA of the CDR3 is TGCAGCTTCAGGCAGGGGCAAGAGACCCAGTACTTC. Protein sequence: CSFRQGQETQYF.

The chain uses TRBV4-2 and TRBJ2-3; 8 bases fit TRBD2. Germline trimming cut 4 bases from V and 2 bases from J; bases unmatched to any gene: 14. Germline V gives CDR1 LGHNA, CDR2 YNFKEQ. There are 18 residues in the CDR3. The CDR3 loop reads CASSRIPGGGGSTDTQYF. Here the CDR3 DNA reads TGTGCCAGCAGCCGAATTCCCGGTGGCGGGGGGTCCACAGATACGCAGTATTTT.

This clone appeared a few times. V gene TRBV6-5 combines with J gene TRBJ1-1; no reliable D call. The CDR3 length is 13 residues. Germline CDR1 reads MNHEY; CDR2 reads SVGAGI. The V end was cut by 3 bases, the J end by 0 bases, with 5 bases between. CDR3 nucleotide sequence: TGTGCCAGCAGTTATCAGTTGAACACTGAAGCTTTCTTT. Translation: CASSYQLNTEAFF.

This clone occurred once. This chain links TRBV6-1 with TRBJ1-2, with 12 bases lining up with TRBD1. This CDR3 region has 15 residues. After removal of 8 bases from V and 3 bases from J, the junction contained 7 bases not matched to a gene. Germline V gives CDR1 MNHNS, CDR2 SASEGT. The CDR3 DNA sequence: TGTGCCAGCCGGGACAGGGGGCTCCGGGACTATGGCTACACCTTC. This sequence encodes CASRDRGLRDYGYTF.

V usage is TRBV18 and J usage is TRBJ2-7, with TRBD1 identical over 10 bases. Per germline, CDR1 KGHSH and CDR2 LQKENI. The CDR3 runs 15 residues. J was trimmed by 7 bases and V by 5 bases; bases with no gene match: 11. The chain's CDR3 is CASSGRTGGLREQYF. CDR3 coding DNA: TGTGCCAGCTCAGGACGGACAGGGGGGTTGAGGGAGCAGTACTTC.

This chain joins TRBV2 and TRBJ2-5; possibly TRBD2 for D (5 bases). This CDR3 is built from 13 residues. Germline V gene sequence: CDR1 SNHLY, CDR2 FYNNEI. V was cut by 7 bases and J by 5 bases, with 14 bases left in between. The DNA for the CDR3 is TGTGCCAGCACCGCCGGGGTCCCCGAGACCCAGTACTTC. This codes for CASTAGVPETQYF.

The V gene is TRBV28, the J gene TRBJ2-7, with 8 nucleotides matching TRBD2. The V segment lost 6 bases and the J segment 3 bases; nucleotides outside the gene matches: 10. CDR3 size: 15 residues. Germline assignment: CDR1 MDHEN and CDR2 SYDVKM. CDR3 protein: CASRILAGGVYEQYF. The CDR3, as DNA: TGTGCCAGCAGGATTCTAGCGGGTGGAGTCTACGAGCAGTACTTC.

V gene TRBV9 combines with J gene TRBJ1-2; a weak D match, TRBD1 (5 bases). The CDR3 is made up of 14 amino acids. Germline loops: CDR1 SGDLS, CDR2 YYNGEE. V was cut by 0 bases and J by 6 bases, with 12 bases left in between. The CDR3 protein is CASSVALGGDGYTF. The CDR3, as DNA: TGTGCCAGCAGCGTAGCTCTTGGAGGGGATGGCTACACCTTC.

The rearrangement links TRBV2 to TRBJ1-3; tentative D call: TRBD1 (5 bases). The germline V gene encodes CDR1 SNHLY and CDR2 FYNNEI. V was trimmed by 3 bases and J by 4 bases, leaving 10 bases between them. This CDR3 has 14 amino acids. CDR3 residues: CASSDTGDGNTIYF. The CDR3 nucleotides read TGTGCCAGCAGTGATACGGGGGACGGAAACACCATATATTTT.

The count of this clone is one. The CDR3 region has the DNA TGTGCCTGGAGCTACGACACAGGGACGCAGTATTTT. Protein: CAWSYDTGTQYF. The chain joins TRBV30 to TRBJ2-3; possible D gene TRBD1, 6 bases. V was cut by 3 bases and J by 9 bases, with 13 bases left in between. Germline CDR1 and CDR2: GTSNPN and SVGIG (reference sequence). This CDR3 is built from 12 residues.

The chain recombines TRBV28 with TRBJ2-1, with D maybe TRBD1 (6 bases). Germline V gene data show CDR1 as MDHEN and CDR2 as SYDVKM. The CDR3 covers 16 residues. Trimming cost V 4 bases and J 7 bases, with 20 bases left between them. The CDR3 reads CASSSYRVLFRNEQFF. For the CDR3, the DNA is TGTGCCAGCAGTTCTTACAGGGTCTTGTTCAGGAATGAGCAGTTCTTC. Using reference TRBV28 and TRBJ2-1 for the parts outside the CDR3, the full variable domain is DVKVTQSSRYLVKRTGEKVFLECVQDMDHENMFWYRQDPGLGLRLIYFSYDVKMKEKGDIPEGYSVSREKKERFSLILESASTNQTSMYLCASSSYRVLFRNEQFFGPGTRLTVL.